These 32 T cell receptor beta chains were sequenced from one sample in a study of technical replicates of blood from a handful of donors. Method: immunoSEQ multiplex PCR; TCRdb's copy keeps in-frame clones and lacks some. Of roughly 50,000 clones listed, nearly 95% were seen once; the top ten hold just over 3%. Sequencing was done on a sample of PBMCs. Receptor source: a human donor in good health. Some clones in this sample may be carry-over from other donors' samples.

The chain has TRBV4-2 and TRBJ1-2, with a possible D match to TRBD1 (6 bases). CDR1 and CDR2 from the germline V gene are LGHNA and YNFKEQ. Trimming left V 5 bases short and J 6 bases short, with 19 bases between. This CDR3 comprises 15 residues. CDR3 DNA: TGTGCCAGCAGCGGGAAGGAACAGGGTCTGGATGGCTACACCTTC. It codes for CASSGKEQGLDGYTF.

The gene calls are TRBV6-1 and TRBJ1-2; tentatively, D is TRBD1 (5 bases). The CDR3 is made up of 12 amino acids. Germline loops: CDR1 MNHNS, CDR2 SASEGT. Trimming cost V 7 bases and J 4 bases, with 10 bases left between them. CDR3: CASKQVTYGYTF. The DNA of the CDR3 is TGTGCCAGCAAACAGGTGACCTATGGCTACACCTTC.

The J gene is TRBJ1-2, the V gene TRBV4-1, with D possibly being TRBD1 (6 bases). The CDR3 loop spans 13 amino acids. Germline CDR1 reads MGHRA; CDR2 reads YSYEKL. Trimming pared 4 bases from V and 6 bases from J, leaving 12 bases between. The CDR3 loop is CASSRDTVDGYTF. The CDR3 DNA reads TGCGCCAGCAGCCGGGACACCGTCGATGGCTACACCTTC.

The chain uses TRBV9 and TRBJ1-2; 7 bases agree with TRBD1. Per the germline V gene, CDR1 is SGDLS and CDR2 is YYNGEE. The length of the CDR3 is 13 residues. Losses at the gene ends were 1 base for V and 5 bases for J; bases not matched to a gene: 2. The CDR3 region is CASSVSGGYGYTF. The DNA for the CDR3 is TGTGCCAGCAGCGTATCAGGGGGGTATGGCTACACCTTC.

The rearrangement links TRBV5-4 to TRBJ2-3, with D possibly matching TRBD2 (6 bases). Germline CDR1 is SGHNT and CDR2 is YYREEE (reference sequence). The CDR3 is made up of 14 amino acids. Trimming left V 0 bases short and J 2 bases short, with 7 bases between. The CDR3 DNA sequence: TGTGCCAGCAGCTTGGGGACTACCACAGATACGCAGTATTTT. Translation: CASSLGTTTDTQYF.

Remarks on this clone: A junction end diverges from the germline sequence, so it may reflect a read error. This chain connects TRBV11-2 to TRBJ2-3; a possible D gene is TRBD2 (5 bases). Germline CDR1 reads SGHAT; CDR2 reads FQNNGV. CDR3 length equals 15 residues. In DNA, the CDR3 is TGTGCCAGCAGCTTAGGTTCGGCTAGCACTGATACGCAGTATTTT. Its translation: CASSLGSASTDTQYF.

V and J are TRBV6-1 and TRBJ1-5, with a possible D match to TRBD1 (5 bases). CDR1 and CDR2 (germline): MNHNS, SASEGT. The CDR3 is 17 residues long. Trimming stripped 2 bases from V and 2 bases from J, with 16 bases between. CDR3 in amino acids: CASSELIPRVRNQPQHF. CDR3 nucleotides: TGTGCCAGCAGTGAATTAATCCCCAGGGTGCGCAATCAGCCCCAGCATTTT.

The chain uses TRBV5-6 and TRBJ1-1; 8 nucleotides align to TRBD1. The CDR3 is 12 amino acids. V lost 0 bases, J lost 10 bases, and 2 bases stayed unmatched. Germline CDR1 reads SGHDT; CDR2 reads YYEEEE. CDR3 region: CASSLGRGPAFF. CDR3 DNA: TGTGCCAGCAGCTTGGGCAGGGGGCCAGCTTTCTTT.

The chain links TRBV30 to TRBJ2-7, with D possibly matching TRBD2 (5 bases). V was pared by 1 base and J by 7 bases, with 14 bases between. Germline loops: CDR1 GTSNPN, CDR2 SVGIG (reference sequence). This CDR3 is built from 13 residues. In nucleotides, the CDR3 is TGTGCCTGGAGTGCCGGGATTTGGGTTGAGCAGTACTTC. Protein product: CAWSAGIWVEQYF. Complete variable domain (other parts from reference TRBV30 and TRBJ2-7): SQTIHQWPATLVQPVGSPLSLECTVEGTSNPNLYWYRQAAGRGLQLLFYSVGIGQISSEVPQNLSASRPQDRQFILSSKKLLLSDSGFYLCAWSAGIWVEQYFGPGTRLTVT.

The rearrangement links TRBV5-4 to TRBJ2-6; 7 positions agree with TRBD2. Per the germline V gene, CDR1 is SGHNT and CDR2 is YYREEE (reference sequence). This CDR3 comprises 17 residues. J lost 0 bases, V lost 0 bases, and 3 bases had no gene match. CDR3 bases: TGTGCCAGCAGCTTGGGGGGGGGAACCTCTGGGGCCAACGTCCTGACTTTC. Translated, it gives CASSLGGGTSGANVLTF.

The rearrangement links TRBV6-4 to TRBJ2-3; possibly TRBD1 for D (8 bases). V lost 2 bases and J 3 bases, leaving 15 bases between the germline ends. This CDR3 has 16 amino acids. The germline gives CDR1 MRHNA, CDR2 SNTAGT. The CDR3 nucleotides read TGTGCCAGCAGTGACGGACAGGGAGGGAGTACAGATACGCAGTATTTT. Residues: CASSDGQGGSTDTQYF.

The chain has TRBV29-1 and TRBJ1-1; D possibly corresponds to TRBD1 (5 bases). Trimming removed 5 bases from V and 1 base from J, with 8 bases in between. Germline-derived CDR1 and CDR2 are SQVTM and ANQGSEA. The CDR3 has 12 residues. In DNA form, the CDR3 reads TGCAGCGTTAGTACAGGGAACACTGAAGCTTTCTTT. Its protein product is CSVSTGNTEAFF.

V is TRBV10-2 and J is TRBJ2-1, with TRBD2 identical over 8 bases. With 6 bases clipped from V and 1 base from J, the junction kept 11 bases outside the gene matches. Germline-derived CDR1 and CDR2 are WSHSY and SAAADI. This CDR3 is built from 17 residues. The CDR3 loop reads CASSEPRGGSSYNEQFF. The CDR3 DNA follows: TGCGCCAGCAGCGAGCCCCGGGGGGGTTCTTCCTACAATGAGCAGTTCTTC.

The CDR3 here is CASSSSGGFKTEAFF. In DNA form, the CDR3 reads TGTGCCAGTAGTAGCTCAGGGGGATTTAAAACTGAAGCTTTCTTT. The V and J genes are TRBV19 and TRBJ1-1; 7 bases map to TRBD1. This CDR3 region has 15 residues. Germline CDR1 is LNHDA and CDR2 is SQIVND (reference sequence). Trimming removed 4 bases from V and 5 bases from J; junction bases left unmatched: 10. The full variable domain, rest sourced from reference TRBV19 and TRBJ1-1, is DGGITQSPKYLFRKEGQNVTLSCEQNLNHDAMYWYRQDPGQGLRLIYYSQIVNDFQKGDIAEGYSVSREKKESFPLTVTSAQKNPTAFYLCASSSSGGFKTEAFFGQGTRLTVV.

The genes are TRBV4-3 and TRBJ2-7; 8 bases map to TRBD1. J gave up 7 bases and V 3 bases, and 14 bases lay outside the gene matches. The CDR3 sequence is 16 residues long. Germline V lookup: CDR1 LGHNA, CDR2 YSLEER. CDR3 nucleotide sequence: TGCGCCAGCAGCCAGGTCATCGCGTCAGGGGGCTCGGAGCAGTACTTC. Its translation: CASSQVIASGGSEQYF.

V gene TRBV9 combines with J gene TRBJ2-2; D perhaps matches TRBD2 (6 bases). V lost 2 bases, J lost 6 bases, and 8 bases lay in between. The length of the CDR3 is 13 residues. Germline CDR1 is SGDLS and CDR2 is YYNGEE. The CDR3: CASSVSGAGELFF. In nucleotides, the CDR3 is TGTGCCAGCAGCGTCTCGGGGGCCGGGGAGCTGTTTTTT.

This sequence joins TRBV9 and TRBJ2-3; D perhaps matches TRBD1 (6 bases). V lost 2 bases and J lost 2, with 21 bases in between. CDR3 length: 18 residues. Germline CDR1 SGDLS, CDR2 YYNGEE. The CDR3 loop is CASSVRGGVTANTDTQYF. The CDR3 DNA follows: TGTGCCAGCAGCGTCAGAGGGGGTGTGACCGCAAACACAGATACGCAGTATTTT.

The chain carries TRBV2 and TRBJ1-1; no firm D call. V lost 1 base, J lost 3 bases, and 6 bases lay in between. The germline V gene has CDR1 SNHLY and CDR2 FYNNEI. The CDR3 consists of 13 residues. CDR3 nucleotide sequence: TGTGCCAGCAGTGAAGAGCGGGACACTGAAGCTTTCTTT. The encoded protein is CASSEERDTEAFF.

In DNA form, the CDR3 reads TGTGCCATCAGGGAACAGGATTCCAGGGGCTACACCTTC. It codes for CAIREQDSRGYTF. The chain joins TRBV10-3 to TRBJ1-2; D perhaps matches TRBD1 (5 bases). Deletions cut 6 bases from V and 8 bases from J, with 16 bases between. Germline values: CDR1 ENHRY, CDR2 SYGVKD. The CDR3 extends over 13 amino acids.

The chain joins TRBV7-3 to TRBJ2-1; D gene unclear. The CDR3 has 15 residues. Germline assignment: CDR1 SGHTA and CDR2 FQGTGA. Trimming stripped 5 bases from V and 0 bases from J, with 11 bases between. The CDR3 region has the DNA TGTGCCAGCAGCCCCCGAGACTCCTCCTACAATGAGCAGTTCTTC. This encodes CASSPRDSSYNEQFF.

The chain carries TRBV5-1 and TRBJ1-1; 7 bases line up with TRBD1. This CDR3 is built from 16 residues. Germline lookup yields CDR1 SGHRS and CDR2 YFSETQ. With V trimmed by 0 bases and J by 1 base, 6 bases remained unmatched. DNA for the CDR3: TGCGCCAGCAGCTTGGGCTACAGGGGTCGGAACACTGAAGCTTTCTTT. Its protein is CASSLGYRGRNTEAFF.

This rearrangement joins TRBV9 to TRBJ2-5; D possibly corresponds to TRBD1 (6 bases). Germline CDR1 reads SGDLS; CDR2 reads YYNGEE. The V and J ends lost 0 bases and 2 bases respectively, with 11 bases between them. This CDR3 has 15 residues. The CDR3 DNA reads as TGTGCCAGCAGCGTAGGGACAGATTCTCAAGAGACCCAGTACTTC. It codes for CASSVGTDSQETQYF.

The chain has TRBV7-2 and TRBJ1-1; the D is unclear. The CDR3 totals 15 residues. V was cut by 5 bases and J by 0 bases, with 13 bases left in between. From germline, CDR1 is SGHTA and CDR2 FQGNSA. This chain's CDR3 is CASSPTVTMNTEAFF. CDR3 bases: TGTGCCAGCAGCCCCACTGTAACCATGAACACTGAAGCTTTCTTT. Filled out from reference TRBV7-2 and TRBJ1-1, the complete variable domain reads GAGVSQSPSNKVTEKGKDVELRCDPISGHTALYWYRQSLGQGLEFLIYFQGNSAPDKSGLPSDRFSAERTGGSVSTLTIQRTQQEDSAVYLCASSPTVTMNTEAFFGQGTRLTVV.

This chain joins TRBV5-6 and TRBJ2-3, with D possibly matching TRBD2 (6 bases). CDR1 SGHDT and CDR2 YYEEEE come from the germline V gene. The V end lost 4 bases, the J end lost 2 bases, and 17 bases lay between the germline ends. CDR3 length equals 16 residues. The CDR3 reads CASSLDRDSYTDTQYF. The CDR3 region has the DNA TGTGCCAGCAGCCTAGACCGGGACTCTTACACAGATACGCAGTATTTT.

The J gene is TRBJ2-7, the V gene TRBV28; 7 nucleotides match TRBD1. CDR3 length: 13 amino acids. V trimming: 8 bases; J trimming: 1 base; junction bases outside the gene matches: 5. Germline-derived CDR1 and CDR2 are MDHEN and SYDVKM. CDR3 region: CASLTGLSYEQYF. The CDR3 coding sequence is TGTGCCAGCCTGACAGGGTTGTCCTACGAGCAGTACTTC.

The CDR3 is CASSLDAELSYEQYF. The DNA for the CDR3 is TGCGCCAGCAGCTTGGACGCAGAACTATCGTACGAGCAGTACTTC. V is TRBV5-1 and J is TRBJ2-7; D unclear. Germline CDR1 SGHRS, CDR2 YFSETQ. The CDR3 contains 15 residues. Trimming pared 0 bases from V and 4 bases from J, leaving 14 bases between.

The chain employs TRBV7-8 and TRBJ2-5; D gene uncertain. CDR3 size: 13 residues. V was trimmed by 3 bases and J by 3 bases, leaving 8 bases between them. Germline CDR1 and CDR2: SGHVS and FQNEAQ. In DNA form, the CDR3 reads TGTGCCAGCAGCTTTCAGGAAAAAGAGACCCAGTACTTC. It yields the protein CASSFQEKETQYF.

The chain uses TRBV6-1 and TRBJ1-2; possible D gene TRBD1, 6 bases. Germline loops: CDR1 MNHNS, CDR2 SASEGT. The V and J ends lost 6 bases and 7 bases respectively, with 15 bases between them. The CDR3 has 13 amino acids. Here the CDR3 DNA reads TGTGCCAGCAGCCATCGGGGGGGCCGTGGCTACACCTTC. It translates to CASSHRGGRGYTF.

DNA of the CDR3: TGCGCCAGCAGCTTAGAGGTCCTGAACACTGAAGCTTTCTTT. It encodes CASSLEVLNTEAFF. This chain uses TRBV5-1 with TRBJ1-1; no definite D call. With 2 bases removed from V and 0 bases from J, the gap between germline ends came to 8 bases. Germline V gene lookup returns CDR1 SGHRS and CDR2 YFSETQ. The CDR3 spans 14 residues.

The chain links TRBV11-2 to TRBJ2-7; weak D call: TRBD2 (5 bases). The germline V and J ends were trimmed by 6 bases and 3 bases, with 12 bases remaining between them. The CDR3 sequence is 13 residues long. The germline V gene encodes CDR1 SGHAT and CDR2 FQNNGV. This chain's CDR3 is CASRVAADYEQYF. CDR3 nucleotide sequence: TGTGCCAGCAGAGTAGCAGCGGACTACGAGCAGTACTTC.

This chain uses TRBV5-6 with TRBJ2-7, with D perhaps TRBD2 (5 bases). Germline V gene data show CDR1 as SGHDT and CDR2 as YYEEEE. The CDR3 consists of 14 residues. V shed 3 bases and J shed 3 bases, with 13 bases lying between them. This CDR3 reads CASSSRALSYEQYF. The CDR3 DNA reads TGTGCCAGCAGCTCGAGGGCCTTAAGCTACGAGCAGTACTTC.

The chain uses TRBV5-1 and TRBJ2-3; tentatively, D is TRBD2 (5 bases). The CDR3 has 14 residues. Trimming shortened V by 4 bases and J by 0 bases, and 9 bases separated the two germline ends. Germline V gives CDR1 SGHRS, CDR2 YFSETQ. The CDR3 sequence: CASSPGLSTDTQYF. CDR3 nucleotides: TGCGCCAGCAGCCCAGGACTTAGCACAGATACGCAGTATTTT.